This T cell receptor beta chain was obtained from a study of T cells in tuberculosis. The junction had 3 bases not matched to a gene; V was cut back by 1 base and J by 5 bases. The germline gives CDR1 SEHNR, CDR2 FQNEAQ (reference sequence). The CDR3 loop spans 14 amino acids. In the case of this clone: As yet, its antigen is unknown.

Overall study findings and caveats: Smaller distances to GMM-specific TCRs suggested their expansion in active tuberculosis.

Sequencing used immunoSEQ multiplex PCR; TCRdb keeps in-frame clones, though not all of them. The sample comprises around 35,000 clones, over 85% of which are singletons, and roughly 7.2% rests with the top ten. Unsorted cryopreserved PBMC were sequenced, averaging about 100,000 T cells per clinical donor. V usage is TRBV7-9 and J usage is TRBJ1-2; 8 bases are a match to TRBD1. The receptor was derived from a donor between 5 and 29 years old with latent tuberculosis or without tuberculosis infection. What was sequenced was PBMCs. In nucleotides, the CDR3 is TGTGCCAGCAGCTTAGGGGGACAGGCGTATGGCTACACCTTC. Translating gives CASSLGGQAYGYTF.